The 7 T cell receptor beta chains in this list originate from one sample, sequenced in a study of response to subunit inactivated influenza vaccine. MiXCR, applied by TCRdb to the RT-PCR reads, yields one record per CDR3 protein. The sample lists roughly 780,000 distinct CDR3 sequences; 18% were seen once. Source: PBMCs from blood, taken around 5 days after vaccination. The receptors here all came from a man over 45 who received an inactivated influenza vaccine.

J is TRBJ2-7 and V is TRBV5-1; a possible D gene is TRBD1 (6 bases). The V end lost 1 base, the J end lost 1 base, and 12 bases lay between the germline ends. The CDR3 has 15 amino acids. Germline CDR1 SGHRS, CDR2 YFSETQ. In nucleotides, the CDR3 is TGCGCCAGCAGCTTGAGTTCGGACAGATCCTACGAGCAGTACTTC. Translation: CASSLSSDRSYEQYF.

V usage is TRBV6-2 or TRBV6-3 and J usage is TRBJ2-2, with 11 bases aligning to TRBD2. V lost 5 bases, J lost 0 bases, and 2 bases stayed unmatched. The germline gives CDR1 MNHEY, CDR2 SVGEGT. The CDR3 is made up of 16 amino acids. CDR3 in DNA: TGTGCCAGCAGTCCTAGCGGGAGGCCGAACACCGGGGAGCTGTTTTTT. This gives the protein CASSPSGRPNTGELFF.

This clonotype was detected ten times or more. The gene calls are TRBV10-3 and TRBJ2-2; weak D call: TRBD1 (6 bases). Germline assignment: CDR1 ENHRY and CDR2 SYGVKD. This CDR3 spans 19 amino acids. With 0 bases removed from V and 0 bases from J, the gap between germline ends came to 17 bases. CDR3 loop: CAISESRSGALPNTGELFF. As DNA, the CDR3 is TGTGCCATCAGTGAGTCAAGATCAGGGGCCCTACCGAACACCGGGGAGCTGTTTTTT.

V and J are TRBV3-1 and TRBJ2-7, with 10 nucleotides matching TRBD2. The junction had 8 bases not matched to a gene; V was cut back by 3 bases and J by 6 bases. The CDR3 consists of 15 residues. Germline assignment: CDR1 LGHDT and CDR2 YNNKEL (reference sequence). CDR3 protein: CASSQEREGRGEQYF. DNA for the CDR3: TGTGCCAGCAGCCAGGAGCGGGAGGGCCGGGGCGAGCAGTACTTC.

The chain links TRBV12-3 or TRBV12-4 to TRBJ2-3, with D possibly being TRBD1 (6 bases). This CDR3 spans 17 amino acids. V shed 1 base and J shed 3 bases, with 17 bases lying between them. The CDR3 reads CASSLVGHTPWTDTQYF. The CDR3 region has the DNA TGTGCCAGCAGTTTAGTGGGACATACTCCGTGGACAGATACGCAGTATTTT.

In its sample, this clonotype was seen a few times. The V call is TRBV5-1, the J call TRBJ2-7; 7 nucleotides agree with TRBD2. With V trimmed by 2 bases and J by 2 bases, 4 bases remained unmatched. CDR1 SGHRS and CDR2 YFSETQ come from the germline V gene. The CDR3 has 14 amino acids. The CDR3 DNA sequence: TGCGCCAGCAGCTTTAGCGGGCCCCCCTACGAGCAGTACTTC. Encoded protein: CASSFSGPPYEQYF.

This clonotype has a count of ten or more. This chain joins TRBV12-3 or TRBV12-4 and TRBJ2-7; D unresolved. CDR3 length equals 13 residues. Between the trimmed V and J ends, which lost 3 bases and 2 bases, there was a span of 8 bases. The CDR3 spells CASSFGPTYEQYF. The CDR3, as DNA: TGTGCCAGCAGTTTCGGCCCCACCTACGAGCAGTACTTC.